A selection of T cell receptor beta chains follows, all from one sample in a study of regulatory T cells in long-lasting Graves disease. From the multiplex PCR reads, TCRdb called clonotypes with MiXCR, one entry per CDR3 protein. The sample includes 510,000 or so distinct CDR3 sequences, more than 10% of them seen just once. These sequences were also reported in another study, on T cells in Graves' hyperthyroidism and ophthalmopathy.

The sequencing used peripheral blood mononuclear cells (PBMCs), collected at new diagnosis, from a patient treated with antithyroid drugs. The receptors shown here come from a woman between 25 and 40 years old with Graves disease. Each CDR3 is given with its conserved first and last residue. Each record gives: clone size, D gene, V gene, J gene, CDR3 protein, CDR3 DNA. D genes are given only for firm matches. The size entry is marked missing in some rows and otherwise reads once, few, many or a size class.

many	TRBD2	TRBV4-1	TRBJ2-5	CASSQERAGGSKTQYF	TGCGCCAGCAGCCAAGAAAGGGCGGGAGGGTCGAAGACCCAGTACTTC
many	-	TRBV7-9	TRBJ2-1	CASSLGAGRDNEQFF	TGTGCCAGCAGCTTAGGTGCGGGAAGGGACAATGAGCAGTTCTTC
many	-	TRBV9	TRBJ2-2	CASSSSGARNTGELFF	TGTGCCAGCAGCTCCTCGGGGGCCCGGAACACCGGGGAGCTGTTTTTT
few	-	TRBV9	TRBJ1-1	CASSGGPF	TGTGCCAGCAGCGGAGGTCCCTTT
-	TRBD2	TRBV3-1	TRBJ2-2	CASSFTSGRNTGELFF	TGTGCCAGCAGCTTTACTAGCGGGCGGAACACCGGGGAGCTGTTTTTT
many	-	TRBV29-1	TRBJ1-1	CSVERGMNTEAFF	TGCAGCGTTGAAAGGGGCATGAACACTGAAGCTTTCTTT
-	-	TRBV20-1	TRBJ2-7	CSATPSGSYEQYF	TGCAGTGCTACCCCCTCGGGCTCCTACGAGCAGTACTTC
-	TRBD1	TRBV4-1	TRBJ2-1	CASSQGPGQGAYNEQFF	TGCGCCAGCAGCCAGGGTCCGGGACAGGGGGCCTACAATGAGCAGTTCTTC
many	TRBD1	TRBV11-2	TRBJ2-2	CASSIRQGTHTGELFF	TGTGCCAGCAGCATTAGACAGGGGACACACACCGGGGAGCTGTTTTTT
few	-	TRBV7-2	TRBJ1-3	CASSIMGSRSGNTIYF	TGTGCCAGCAGCATAATGGGGTCCCGCTCTGGAAACACCATATATTTT
many	-	TRBV6-5	TRBJ1-1	CASSFGGADTEAFF	TGTGCCAGCAGTTTCGGGGGGGCCGACACTGAAGCTTTCTTT
many	TRBD1	TRBV12-3/TRBV12-4	TRBJ1-1	CASISTGGTEAFF	TGTGCCAGCATCTCGACAGGGGGCACTGAAGCTTTCTTT
-	-	TRBV7-9	TRBJ2-5	CASSLRRVPETQYF	TGTGCCAGCAGCTTGAGGAGGGTCCCAGAGACCCAGTACTTC
-	-	TRBV27	TRBJ2-2	CASSFGESGELFF	TGTGCCAGCAGTTTCGGGGAATCCGGGGAGCTGTTTTTT
many	-	TRBV28	TRBJ2-5	CASEASPETQYF	TGTGCCAGCGAAGCTAGTCCAGAGACCCAGTACTTC
-	-	TRBV28	TRBJ1-6	CASSPPQVGYSPLHF	TGTGCCAGCAGTCCACCCCAAGTGGGGTATTCACCCCTCCACTTT
few	-	TRBV9	TRBJ1-2	CASSVAALGRRKYGYTF	TGTGCCAGCAGCGTAGCGGCCCTCGGACGTAGGAAGTATGGCTACACCTTC
many	-	TRBV19	TRBJ2-2	CASSIDRGSIGTGELFF	TGTGCCAGTAGTATAGATCGAGGAAGTATCGGAACCGGGGAGCTGTTTTTT
many	TRBD1	TRBV5-5	TRBJ2-1	CASSSGTGIWNEQFF	TGTGCCAGCAGCTCCGGGACAGGGATATGGAATGAGCAGTTCTTC
many	-	TRBV29-1	TRBJ2-3	CSVALRYTDTQYF	TGCAGCGTTGCCCTTCGATACACAGATACGCAGTATTTT
many	TRBD2	TRBV10-3	TRBJ2-7	CAISNGTSGRWEQYF	TGTGCCATCAGCAACGGGACTAGCGGGAGATGGGAGCAGTACTTC
-	TRBD1	TRBV29-1	TRBJ2-3	CSVAPGQANTDTQYF	TGCAGCGTTGCCCCGGGACAGGCTAACACAGATACGCAGTATTTT